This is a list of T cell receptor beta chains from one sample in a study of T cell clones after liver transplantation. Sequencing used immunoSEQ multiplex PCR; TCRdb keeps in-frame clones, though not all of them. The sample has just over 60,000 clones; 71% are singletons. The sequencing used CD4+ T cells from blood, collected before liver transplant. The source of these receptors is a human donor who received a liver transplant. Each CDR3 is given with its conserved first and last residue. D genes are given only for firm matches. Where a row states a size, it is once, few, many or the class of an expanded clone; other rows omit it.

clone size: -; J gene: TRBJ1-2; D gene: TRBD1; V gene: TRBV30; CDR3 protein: CAWSPRTGAGYGYTF; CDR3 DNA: TGTGCCTGGAGTCCACGAACAGGGGCCGGCTATGGCTACACCTTC
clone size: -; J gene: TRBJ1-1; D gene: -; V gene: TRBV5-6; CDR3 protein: CASSLPQKRRNTEAFF; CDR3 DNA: TGTGCCAGCAGCTTGCCACAGAAGAGAAGGAACACTGAAGCTTTCTTT
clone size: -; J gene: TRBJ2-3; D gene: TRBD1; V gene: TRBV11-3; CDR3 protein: CASSLGQGPSTDTQYF; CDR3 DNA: TGTGCCAGCAGCTTGGGACAGGGGCCTTCCACAGATACGCAGTATTTT
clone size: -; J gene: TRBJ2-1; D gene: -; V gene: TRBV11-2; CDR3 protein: CASSLGRSLRNEQFF; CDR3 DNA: TGTGCCAGCAGCTTAGGGAGGTCACTACGGAATGAGCAGTTCTTC
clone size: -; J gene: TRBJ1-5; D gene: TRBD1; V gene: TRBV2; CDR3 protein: CASSPGTGKIQPQHF; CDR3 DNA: TGTGCCAGCAGCCCGGGGACAGGGAAGATTCAGCCCCAGCATTTT
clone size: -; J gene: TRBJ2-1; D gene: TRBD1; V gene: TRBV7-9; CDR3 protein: CASSANPGDRGSGYNEQFF; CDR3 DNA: TGTGCCAGCAGCGCCAATCCCGGGGACAGGGGGTCTGGGTACAATGAGCAGTTCTTC
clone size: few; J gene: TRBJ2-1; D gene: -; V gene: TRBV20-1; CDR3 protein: CSARARQQQFF; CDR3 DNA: TGCAGTGCTAGAGCCAGGCAACAGCAGTTCTTC
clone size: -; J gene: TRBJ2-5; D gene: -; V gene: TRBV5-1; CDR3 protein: CASSLGGEETQYF; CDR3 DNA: TGCGCCAGCAGCTTGGGCGGGGAAGAGACCCAGTACTTC
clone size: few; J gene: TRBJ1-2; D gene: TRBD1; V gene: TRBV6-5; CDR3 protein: CASKTTGGDYGYTF; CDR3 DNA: TGTGCCAGCAAGACGACAGGGGGCGACTATGGCTACACCTTC
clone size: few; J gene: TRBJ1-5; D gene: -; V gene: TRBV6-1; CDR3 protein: CASSGSRRTDSNQPQHF; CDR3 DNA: TGTGCCAGCAGTGGAAGCCGACGGACAGATAGCAATCAGCCCCAGCATTTT
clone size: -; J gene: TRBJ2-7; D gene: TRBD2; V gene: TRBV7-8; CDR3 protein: CASSSRAGRFYEQYF; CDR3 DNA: TGTGCCAGCAGCTCTAGAGCGGGGCGGTTTTACGAGCAGTACTTC
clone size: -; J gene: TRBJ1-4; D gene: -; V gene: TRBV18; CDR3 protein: CASSPRSSRDLNEKLFF; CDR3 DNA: TGTGCCAGCTCACCAAGGTCGAGCCGGGATCTTAATGAAAAACTGTTTTTT
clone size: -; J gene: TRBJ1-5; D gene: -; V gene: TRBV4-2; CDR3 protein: CASSQEPGDSNQPQHF; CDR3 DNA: TGTGCCAGCAGCCAAGAGCCAGGTGATAGCAATCAGCCCCAGCATTTT
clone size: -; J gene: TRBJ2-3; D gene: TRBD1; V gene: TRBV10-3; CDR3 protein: CAISTGGMDTQYF; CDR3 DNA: TGTGCCATCAGTACAGGGGGCATGGATACGCAGTATTTT
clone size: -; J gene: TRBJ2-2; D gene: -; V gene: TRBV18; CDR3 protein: CASSPLSTNTGELFF; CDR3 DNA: TGTGCCAGCTCACCACTGTCTACGAACACCGGGGAGCTGTTTTTT
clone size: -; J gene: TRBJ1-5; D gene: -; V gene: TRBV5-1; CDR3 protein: CASSKDRDQPQHF; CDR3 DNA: TGCGCCAGCAGTAAGGACAGAGATCAGCCCCAGCATTTT
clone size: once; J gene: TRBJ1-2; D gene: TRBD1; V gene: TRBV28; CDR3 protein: CASSPGQGRPLYGYTF; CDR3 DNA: TGTGCCAGCAGTCCGGGACAGGGGCGTCCCCTCTATGGCTACACCTTC
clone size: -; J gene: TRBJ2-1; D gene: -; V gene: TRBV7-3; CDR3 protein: CASSLPGANEQFF; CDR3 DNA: TGTGCCAGCAGCTTACCAGGGGCCAATGAGCAGTTCTTC
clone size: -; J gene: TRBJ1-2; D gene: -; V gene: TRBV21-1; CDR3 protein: CASNPLGTGGYGYTF; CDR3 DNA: TGTGCCAGCAACCCCCTCGGCACAGGGGGTTATGGCTACACCTTC
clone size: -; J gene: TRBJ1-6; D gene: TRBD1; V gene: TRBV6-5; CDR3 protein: CASSYTGVDNSPLHF; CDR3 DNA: TGTGCCAGCAGTTACACAGGGGTCGATAATTCACCCCTCCACTTT
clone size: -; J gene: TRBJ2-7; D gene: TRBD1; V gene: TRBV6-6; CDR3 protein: CASSTPGTGSEQYF; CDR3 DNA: TGTGCCAGCAGTACGCCCGGGACAGGGTCCGAGCAGTACTTC
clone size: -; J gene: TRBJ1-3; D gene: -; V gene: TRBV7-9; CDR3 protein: CASSLRDTIYF; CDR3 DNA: TGTGCCAGCAGCTTGAGAGACACCATATATTTT
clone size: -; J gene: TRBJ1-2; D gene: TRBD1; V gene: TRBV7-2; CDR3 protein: CASSLDRGIGYTF; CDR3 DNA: TGTGCCAGCAGCTTGGACAGGGGCATTGGCTACACCTTC
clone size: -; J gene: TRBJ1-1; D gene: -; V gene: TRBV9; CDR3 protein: CASSVGRSTEAFF; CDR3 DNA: TGTGCCAGCAGCGTAGGAAGGAGCACTGAAGCTTTCTTT
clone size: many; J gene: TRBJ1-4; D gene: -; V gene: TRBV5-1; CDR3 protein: CASRQGPTNEKLFF; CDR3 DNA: TGCGCCAGCAGGCAGGGGCCAACTAATGAAAAACTGTTTTTT
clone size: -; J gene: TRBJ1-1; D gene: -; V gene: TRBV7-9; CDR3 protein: CASSSAALAFF; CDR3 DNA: TGTGCCAGCAGCTCGGCAGCGCTAGCTTTCTTT
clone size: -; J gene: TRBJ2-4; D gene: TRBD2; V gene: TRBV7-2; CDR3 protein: CASSPQTSAPPKNIQYF; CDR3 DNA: TGTGCCAGCAGTCCACAGACTAGCGCGCCCCCCAAAAACATTCAGTACTTC
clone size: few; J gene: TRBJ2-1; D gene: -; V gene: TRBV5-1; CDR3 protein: CASSRGGTDYNEQFF; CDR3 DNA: TGCGCCAGCAGCCGAGGCGGGACTGACTACAATGAGCAGTTCTTC
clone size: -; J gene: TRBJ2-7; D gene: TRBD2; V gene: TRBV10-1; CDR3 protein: CASRSGNEQYF; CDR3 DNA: TGCGCCAGTCGTAGCGGGAACGAGCAGTACTTC
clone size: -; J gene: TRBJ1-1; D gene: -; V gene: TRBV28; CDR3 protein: CASSPPLAHPEAFF; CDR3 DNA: TGTGCCAGCAGCCCTCCTCTAGCCCATCCTGAAGCTTTCTTT
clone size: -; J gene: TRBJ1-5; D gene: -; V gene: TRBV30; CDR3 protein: CAWGTDSNQPQHF; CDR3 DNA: TGTGCCTGGGGAACAGATAGCAATCAGCCCCAGCATTTT
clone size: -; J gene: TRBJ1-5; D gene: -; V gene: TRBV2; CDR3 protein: CASYRGANQPQHF; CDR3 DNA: TGTGCCAGCTACCGGGGGGCCAACCAGCCCCAGCATTTT
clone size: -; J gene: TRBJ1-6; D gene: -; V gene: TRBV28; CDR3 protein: CASRSTGTNSYNSPLHF; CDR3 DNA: TGTGCCAGCAGATCTACAGGAACGAACTCCTATAATTCACCCCTCCACTTT